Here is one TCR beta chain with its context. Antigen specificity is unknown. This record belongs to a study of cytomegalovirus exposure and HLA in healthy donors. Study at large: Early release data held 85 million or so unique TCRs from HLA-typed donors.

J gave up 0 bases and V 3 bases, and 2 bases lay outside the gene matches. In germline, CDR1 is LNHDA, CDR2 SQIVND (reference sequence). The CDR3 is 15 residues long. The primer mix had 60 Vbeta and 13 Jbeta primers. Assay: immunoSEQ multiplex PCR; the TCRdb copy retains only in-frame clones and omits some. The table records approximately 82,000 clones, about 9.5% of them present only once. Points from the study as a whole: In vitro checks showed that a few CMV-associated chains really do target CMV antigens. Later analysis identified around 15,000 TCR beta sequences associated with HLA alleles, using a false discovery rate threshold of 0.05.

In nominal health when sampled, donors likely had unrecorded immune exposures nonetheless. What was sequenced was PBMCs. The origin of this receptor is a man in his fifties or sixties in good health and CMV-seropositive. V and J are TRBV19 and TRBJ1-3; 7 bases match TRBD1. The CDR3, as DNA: TGTGCCAGTAGTATGGGACAGTTCTCTGGAAACACCATATATTTT. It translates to CASSMGQFSGNTIYF.